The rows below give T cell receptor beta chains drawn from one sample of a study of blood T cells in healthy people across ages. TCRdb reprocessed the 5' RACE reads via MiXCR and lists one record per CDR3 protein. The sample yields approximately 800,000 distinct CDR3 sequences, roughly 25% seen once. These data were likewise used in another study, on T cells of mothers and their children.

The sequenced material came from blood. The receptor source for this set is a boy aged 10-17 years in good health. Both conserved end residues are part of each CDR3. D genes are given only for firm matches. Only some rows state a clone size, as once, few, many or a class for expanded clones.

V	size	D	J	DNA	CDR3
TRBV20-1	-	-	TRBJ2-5	TGCGTATCGAAGGGTCAAGAGACCCAGTACTTC	CVSKGQETQYF
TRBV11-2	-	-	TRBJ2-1	TGTGCCAGCACCTTGAAGAGCGGGCCAGGGGGGTACAATGAGCAGTTCTTC	CASTLKSGPGGYNEQFF
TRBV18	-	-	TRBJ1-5	TGTGCCAGCTCACCAGCGACGGGGGGTTATCAGCCCCAGCATTTT	CASSPATGGYQPQHF
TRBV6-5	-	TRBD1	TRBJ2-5	TGTGCCAGCACCCAGACAGGGGGACAAGAGACCCAGTACTTC	CASTQTGGQETQYF
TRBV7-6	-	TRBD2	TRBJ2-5	TGTGCCAGCAGCTACCCGGGCACTAGCGGGAGGAGGAAAGAGACCCAGTACTTC	CASSYPGTSGRRKETQYF
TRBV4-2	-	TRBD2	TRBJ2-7	TGTGCCAGCAGCCAAGAGGGCGCAGCGGGGGGCTACGAGCAGTACTTC	CASSQEGAAGGYEQYF
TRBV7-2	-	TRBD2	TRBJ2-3	TGTGCCAGCAGCTTAAACGGGGGGGCCGGTGGGACGCAGTATTTT	CASSLNGGAGGTQYF
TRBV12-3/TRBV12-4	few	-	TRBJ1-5	TGTGCCAGCAGTGAGTACGGGGGCAATCAGCCCCAGCATTTT	CASSEYGGNQPQHF
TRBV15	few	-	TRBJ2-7	TGTGCCACCAGCAGAGATCGGGACGAGCAGTACTTC	CATSRDRDEQYF
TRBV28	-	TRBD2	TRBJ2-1	TGTGCCAGCAGCCCCCAGCGGGAGATAAATGAGCAGTTCTTC	CASSPQREINEQFF
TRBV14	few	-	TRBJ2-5	TGTGCCAGCAGCCAAGGGGGGATAGAAGAGACCCAGTACTTC	CASSQGGIEETQYF
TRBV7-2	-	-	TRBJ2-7	TGTGCCAGCAGCCTAGCCCCACTGACAGTAGACGAGCAGTACTTC	CASSLAPLTVDEQYF
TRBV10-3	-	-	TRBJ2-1	TGTGCCATCAGTGAGCCTCCAGGGGAGAGCTCCTACAATGAGCAGTTCTTC	CAISEPPGESSYNEQFF
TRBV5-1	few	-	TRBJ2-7	TGCGCCAGCAGCTTGCGGAGGGGCTACGAGCAGTACTTC	CASSLRRGYEQYF
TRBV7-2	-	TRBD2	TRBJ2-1	TGTGCCAGCTGCCCGGGACTATACAATGAGCAGTTCTTC	CASCPGLYNEQFF
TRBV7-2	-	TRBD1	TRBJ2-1	TGTGCCAGCAGCCAAGGACAGGGGCGTAACCATGAGCAGTTCTTC	CASSQGQGRNHEQFF
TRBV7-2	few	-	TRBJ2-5	TGTGCCAGCAGCCGCGGGGGACATCAAGAGACCCAGTACTTC	CASSRGGHQETQYF
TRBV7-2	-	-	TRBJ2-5	TGTGCCAGCAGCTTTACAGGGTTGGGTGAGTTCTTC	CASSFTGLGEFF
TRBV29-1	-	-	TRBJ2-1	TGCAGCCTCAGGGAGGGGGGTACTGAGCAGTTCTTC	CSLREGGTEQFF
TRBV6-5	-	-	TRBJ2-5	TGTGCCACCTTGGGGGAAGAGACCCAGTACTTC	CATLGEETQYF
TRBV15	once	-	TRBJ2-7	TGTGCCACCAGCAGAGGAGGGGGAGATCTATCCTACGAGCAGTACTTC	CATSRGGGDLSYEQYF
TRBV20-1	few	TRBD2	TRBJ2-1	TGCAGTGCCCGGGTTCAGCTAGCGGGGGGATTTGGGGAGCAGTTCTTC	CSARVQLAGGFGEQFF
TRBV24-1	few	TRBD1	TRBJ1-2	TGTGCCACCAGTAAACCGGGACAGGGGGTCGGTGGCTACACCTTC	CATSKPGQGVGGYTF